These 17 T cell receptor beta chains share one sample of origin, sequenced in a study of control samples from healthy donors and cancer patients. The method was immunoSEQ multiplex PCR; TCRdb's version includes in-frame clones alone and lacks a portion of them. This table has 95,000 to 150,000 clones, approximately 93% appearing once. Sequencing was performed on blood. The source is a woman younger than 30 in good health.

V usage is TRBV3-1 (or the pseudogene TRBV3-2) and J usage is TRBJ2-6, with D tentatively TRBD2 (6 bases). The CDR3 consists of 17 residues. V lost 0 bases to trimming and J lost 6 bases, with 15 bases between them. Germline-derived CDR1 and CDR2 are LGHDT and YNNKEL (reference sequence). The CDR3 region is CASSQDYWRGAANVLTF. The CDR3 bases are TGTGCCAGCAGCCAAGATTATTGGAGGGGCGCGGCCAACGTCCTGACTTTC.

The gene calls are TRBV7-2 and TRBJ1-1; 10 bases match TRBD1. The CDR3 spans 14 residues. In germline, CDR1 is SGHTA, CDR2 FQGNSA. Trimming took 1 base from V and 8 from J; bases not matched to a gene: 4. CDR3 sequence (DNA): TGTGCCAGCAGCTTAGGCGGGACAGGGGAAGAAGCTTTCTTT. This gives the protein CASSLGGTGEEAFF.

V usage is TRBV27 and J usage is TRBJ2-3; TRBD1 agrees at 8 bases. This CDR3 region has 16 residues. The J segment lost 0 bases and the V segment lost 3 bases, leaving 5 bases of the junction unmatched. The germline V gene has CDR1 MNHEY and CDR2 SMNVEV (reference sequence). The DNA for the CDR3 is TGTGCCAGCAGTTTGACAGGGGTATTAAGCACAGATACGCAGTATTTT. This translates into CASSLTGVLSTDTQYF.

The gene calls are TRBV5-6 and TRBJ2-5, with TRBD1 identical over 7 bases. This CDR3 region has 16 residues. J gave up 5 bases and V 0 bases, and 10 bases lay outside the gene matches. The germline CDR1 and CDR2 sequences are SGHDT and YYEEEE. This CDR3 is CASSLARTGRRETQYF. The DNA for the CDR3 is TGTGCCAGCAGCTTGGCGCGGACAGGCCGTCGTGAGACCCAGTACTTC.

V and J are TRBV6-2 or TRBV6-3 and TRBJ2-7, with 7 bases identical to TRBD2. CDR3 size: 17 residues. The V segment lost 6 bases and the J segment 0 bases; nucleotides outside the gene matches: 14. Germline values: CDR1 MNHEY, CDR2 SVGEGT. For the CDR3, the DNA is TGTGCCAGCAGCTCCTTCCCCTGGCGGGAGAGCTCCTACGAGCAGTACTTC. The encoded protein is CASSSFPWRESSYEQYF.

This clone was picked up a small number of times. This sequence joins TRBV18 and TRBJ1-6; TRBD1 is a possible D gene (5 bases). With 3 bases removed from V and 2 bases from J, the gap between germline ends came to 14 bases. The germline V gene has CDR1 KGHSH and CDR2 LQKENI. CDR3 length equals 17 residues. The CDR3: CASSPRRDSAYNSPLHF. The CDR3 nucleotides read TGTGCCAGCTCACCCCGACGCGACAGCGCCTATAATTCACCCCTCCACTTT.

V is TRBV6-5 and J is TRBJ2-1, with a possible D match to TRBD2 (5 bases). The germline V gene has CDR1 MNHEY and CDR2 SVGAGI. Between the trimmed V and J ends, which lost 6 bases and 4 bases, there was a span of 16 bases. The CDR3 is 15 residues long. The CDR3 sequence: CASSLTGNSYNEQFF. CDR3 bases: TGTGCCAGCAGCCTGACCGGGAACTCTTACAATGAGCAGTTCTTC.

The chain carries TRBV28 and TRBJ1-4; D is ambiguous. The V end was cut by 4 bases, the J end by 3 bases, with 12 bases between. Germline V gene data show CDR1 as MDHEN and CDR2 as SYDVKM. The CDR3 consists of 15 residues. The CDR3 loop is CASSSVGAANEKLFF. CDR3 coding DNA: TGTGCCAGCAGTTCAGTGGGAGCGGCTAATGAAAAACTGTTTTTT.

The CDR3 region has the DNA TGCGCCAGCAGAAGGCGGGTTCGGGAGACCCAGTACTTC. It translates to CASRRRVRETQYF. The rearrangement uses TRBV5-1 and TRBJ2-5, with D possibly being TRBD2 (5 bases). From germline, CDR1 is SGHRS and CDR2 YFSETQ. This CDR3 comprises 13 residues. V shed 5 bases and J shed 5 bases, with 13 bases lying between them.

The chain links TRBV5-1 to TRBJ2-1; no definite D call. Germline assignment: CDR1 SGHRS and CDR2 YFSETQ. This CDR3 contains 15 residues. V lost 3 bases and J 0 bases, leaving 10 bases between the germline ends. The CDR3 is CASSSGQSSYNEQFF. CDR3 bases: TGCGCCAGCAGCTCGGGCCAGAGCTCCTACAATGAGCAGTTCTTC.

CDR3 coding DNA: TGTGCCAGCAGTATTAGCGGGGGGAAAAGGGAGCAGTACTTC. This encodes CASSISGGKREQYF. The chain has TRBV28 and TRBJ2-7, with 10 bases fitting TRBD2. Germline V CDR1 and CDR2: MDHEN, SYDVKM. The CDR3 extends over 14 amino acids. V shed 5 bases and J 7 bases; nucleotides not matched to a gene: 8.

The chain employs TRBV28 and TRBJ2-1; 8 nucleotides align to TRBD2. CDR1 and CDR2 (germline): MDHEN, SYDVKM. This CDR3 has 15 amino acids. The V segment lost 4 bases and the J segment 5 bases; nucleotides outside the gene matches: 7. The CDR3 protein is CASSSTSEGHNEQFF. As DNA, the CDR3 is TGTGCCAGCAGTTCGACTAGCGAGGGGCACAATGAGCAGTTCTTC.

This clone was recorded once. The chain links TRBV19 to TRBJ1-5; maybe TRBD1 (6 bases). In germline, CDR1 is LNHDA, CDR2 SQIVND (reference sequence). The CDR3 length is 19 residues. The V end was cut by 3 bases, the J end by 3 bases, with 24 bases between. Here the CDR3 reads CASSIIRGLGQGNNQPQHF. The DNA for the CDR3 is TGTGCCAGTAGTATCATTCGAGGACTTGGGCAGGGGAACAATCAGCCCCAGCATTTT. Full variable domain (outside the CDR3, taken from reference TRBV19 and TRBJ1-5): DGGITQSPKYLFRKEGQNVTLSCEQNLNHDAMYWYRQDPGQGLRLIYYSQIVNDFQKGDIAEGYSVSREKKESFPLTVTSAQKNPTAFYLCASSIIRGLGQGNNQPQHFGDGTRLSIL.

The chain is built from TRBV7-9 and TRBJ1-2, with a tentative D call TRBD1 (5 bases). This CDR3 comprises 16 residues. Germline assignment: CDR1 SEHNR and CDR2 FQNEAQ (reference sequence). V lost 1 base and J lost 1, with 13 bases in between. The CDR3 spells CASSLEWRDLNYGYTF. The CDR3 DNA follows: TGTGCCAGCAGCTTAGAGTGGAGGGACCTTAACTATGGCTACACCTTC. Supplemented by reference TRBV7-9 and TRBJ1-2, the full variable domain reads DTGVSQNPRHKITKRGQNVTFRCDPISEHNRLYWYRQTLGQGPEFLTYFQNEAQLEKSRLLSDRFSAERPKGSFSTLEIQRTEQGDSAMYLCASSLEWRDLNYGYTFGSGTRLTVV.

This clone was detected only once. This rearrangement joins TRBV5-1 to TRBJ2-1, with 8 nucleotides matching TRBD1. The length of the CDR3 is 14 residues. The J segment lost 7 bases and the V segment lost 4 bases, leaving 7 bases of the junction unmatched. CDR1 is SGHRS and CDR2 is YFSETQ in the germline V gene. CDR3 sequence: CASSEGTGGNEQFF. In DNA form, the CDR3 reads TGCGCCAGCAGCGAGGGGACAGGAGGGAATGAGCAGTTCTTC.

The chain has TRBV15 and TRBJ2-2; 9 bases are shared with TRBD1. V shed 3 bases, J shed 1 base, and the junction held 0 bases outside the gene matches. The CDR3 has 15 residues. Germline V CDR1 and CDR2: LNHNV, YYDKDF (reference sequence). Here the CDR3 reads CATSRTGGNTGELFF. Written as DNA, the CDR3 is TGTGCCACCAGCAGGACAGGGGGGAACACCGGGGAGCTGTTTTTT.

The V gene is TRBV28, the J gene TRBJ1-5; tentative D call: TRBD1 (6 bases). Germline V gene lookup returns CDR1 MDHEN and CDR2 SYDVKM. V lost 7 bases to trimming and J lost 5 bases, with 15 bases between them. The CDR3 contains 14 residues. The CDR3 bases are TGTGCCAGCACCGAGGGGGGAAGGCATCAGCCCCAGCATTTT. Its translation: CASTEGGRHQPQHF.